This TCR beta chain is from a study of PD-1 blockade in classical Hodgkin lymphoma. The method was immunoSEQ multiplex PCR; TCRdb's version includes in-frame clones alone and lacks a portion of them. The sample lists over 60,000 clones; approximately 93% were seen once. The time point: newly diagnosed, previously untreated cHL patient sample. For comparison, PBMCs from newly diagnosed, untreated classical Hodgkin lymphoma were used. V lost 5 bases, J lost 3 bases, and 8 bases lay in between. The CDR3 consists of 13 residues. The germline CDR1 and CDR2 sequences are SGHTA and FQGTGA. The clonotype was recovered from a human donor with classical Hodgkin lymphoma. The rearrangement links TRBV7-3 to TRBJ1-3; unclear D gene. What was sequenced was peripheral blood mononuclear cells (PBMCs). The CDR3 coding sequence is TGTGCCAGCAGCCCCCCCGATGGAAACACCATATATTTT. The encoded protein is CASSPPDGNTIYF.